This passage covers 19 T cell receptor beta chains from one sample sequenced in a study of tumor-infiltrating lymphocytes in primary liver carcinoma. Synthesis of TCR beta cDNA was carried out from 500 ng total RNA with a constant-region primer. Researchers made the TCR beta libraries by running three nested multiplex PCR rounds with slightly modified ARM-PCR. Running approximately 10 cycles apiece, the first two PCR rounds relied on TRBV1-TRBV30 forward primers together with a C-beta reverse primer. TCRdb reanalysed the multiplex PCR reads using MiXCR and keeps one entry per CDR3 protein. The top ten clones hold more than 15% of a sample with fewer than 400,000 distinct CDR3 sequences, more than 55% of them seen once. Germline DNA was extracted alongside blood RNA, which was obtained from unsorted whole blood. Sequencing used peripheral blood. The receptors shown here come from a woman between 25 and 40 years old with primary liver carcinoma and hepatitis B virus infection.

The V call is TRBV5-6, the J call TRBJ2-7; D assignment may be TRBD1 or TRBD2 (5 bases each). The V and J ends lost 4 bases and 2 bases respectively, with 19 bases between them. The CDR3 consists of 16 residues. Germline CDR1 SGHDT, CDR2 YYEEEE. CDR3 sequence reads: CASSAGAGGRTYEQYF. In DNA form, the CDR3 reads TGTGCCAGCAGCGCCGGGGCTGGGGGAAGAACCTACGAGCAGTACTTC.

Remarks on this clonotype: A junction boundary mismatches the germline segment, possibly from a read error. This rearrangement joins TRBV29-1 to TRBJ1-1; 9 bases align to TRBD1. The CDR3 totals 12 residues. From germline, CDR1 is SQVTM and CDR2 ANQGSEA. The CDR3 loop is CSGRQGVTEALF. DNA of the CDR3: TGCAGCGGGAGACAGGGGGTCACTGAAGCTCTCTTC.

This clonotype came up many times. A junction boundary mismatches the germline segment, possibly from a read error. The chain links TRBV11-2 to TRBJ1-1; D is ambiguous. The CDR3 has 14 residues. Germline loops: CDR1 SGHAT, CDR2 FQNNGV. The DNA for the CDR3 is TGTGCCAACAGCTTCGGCGGTGACACTCGGGCCCGGTTCTTT. Protein product: CANSFGGDTRARFF.

This clonotype occurred once. A read error may be the cause here, since a much bigger clone is one base away. The chain has TRBV6-6 and TRBJ2-2; D remains unclear. Germline lookup yields CDR1 MNHNY and CDR2 SVGAGI (reference sequence). The CDR3 has 12 amino acids. The CDR3, as DNA: TGTGCCACCAGTTTCAGCACCGGGGAGCTGTTTTTT. This translates into CATSFSTGELFF.

This clonotype was detected only a few times. This sequence joins TRBV14 and TRBJ2-7; 7 nucleotides line up with TRBD1. The CDR3 has 14 residues. After removal of 4 bases from V and 6 bases from J, the junction contained 9 bases not matched to a gene. The germline V gene encodes CDR1 SGHDN and CDR2 FVKESK. The CDR3 DNA reads TGTGCCAGCAGCCCTATGACAGGGACGGGCGAGCAGTACTTC. Translating gives CASSPMTGTGEQYF.

In the case of this clonotype: Its ends do not fully match the called genes, so a read error is possible. The chain has TRBV6-5 and TRBJ1-3, with D maybe TRBD1 (5 bases). Looked up from germline, CDR1 is MNHEY and CDR2 is SVGAGI. The length of the CDR3 is 16 residues. The CDR3: CANSSSGIPSGNAIYF. CDR3 nucleotide sequence: TGTGCCAACAGTTCGTCAGGGATACCCTCTGGAAACGCCATATATTTT.

This clonotype was counted a few times. The rearrangement links TRBV12-5 to TRBJ2-3, with D perhaps being TRBD1 or TRBD2 (5 bases each). CDR1 and CDR2 (germline): LGHNT, FRNRAP. V was cut by 6 bases and J by 8 bases, with 15 bases left in between. The CDR3 extends over 13 amino acids. In DNA form, the CDR3 reads TGTGCTAGTGGCCAATCCGGGGCAGCTACGCAGTATTTT. Translated, it gives CASGQSGAATQYF.

This clonotype was counted a few times. The chain recombines TRBV13 with TRBJ2-1, with D perhaps matching TRBD1 or TRBD2 (7 bases each). CDR1 and CDR2 (germline): PRHDT, FYEKMQ (reference sequence). The V end lost 9 bases, the J end lost 7 bases, and 16 bases lay between the germline ends. The CDR3 sequence is 13 residues long. CDR3 protein: CASSAGGGNEQFF. The CDR3 nucleotides are TGTGCCAGTAGCGCAGGGGGAGGGAATGAGCAGTTCTTC.

A note on this clonotype: A read error may produce the germline difference seen at one junction end. The J gene is TRBJ1-6, the V gene TRBV6-5, with D maybe TRBD1 (6 bases). The CDR3 has 14 amino acids. Germline lookup yields CDR1 MNHEY and CDR2 SVGAGI. CDR3 in DNA: TGTGCCAGCAGTTATCAACAGGGAGGGCTACCCCTCCGCTTT. Encoded protein: CASSYQQGGLPLRF.

The rearrangement uses TRBV6-5 and TRBJ2-7; possibly TRBD1 for D (5 bases). The germline gives CDR1 MNHEY, CDR2 SVGAGI. Trimming took off 6 bases at V and 7 bases at J, with 13 bases between the two ends. The CDR3 contains 12 residues. The CDR3: CASSPKGWEQYF. In DNA form, the CDR3 reads TGTGCCAGCAGCCCCAAGGGGTGGGAGCAGTACTTC.

The table lists this clonotype with a few counts. A much larger clonotype is one base distant, so this may be a read error. CDR3 sequence (DNA): TGTGCCAGCAATTTCCGCAGGACAGGGGACGAGCAGTACTTC. It encodes CASNFRRTGDEQYF. The rearrangement links TRBV12-3 or TRBV12-4 to TRBJ2-7; TRBD1 agrees at 9 bases. The CDR3 loop spans 14 amino acids. V lost 7 bases and J lost 5; bases outside the gene matches: 9.

To note about this clonotype: An end of the junction differs from the germline gene, which may be a read error. This chain joins TRBV11-1 and TRBJ2-7; 7 nucleotides line up with TRBD1. The germline CDR1 and CDR2 sequences are SGHAT and FQDESV (reference sequence). The CDR3 runs 15 residues. CDR3 coding DNA: TGTGCCAGCAACACCCCACAGGGGTGGTCCTACGAGCAGTATTTC. It yields the protein CASNTPQGWSYEQYF.

In the case of this clonotype: This may be a read error: a much more frequent sequence differs by one nucleotide. The chain links TRBV6-5 to TRBJ2-7, with TRBD2 matching 11 bases. The CDR3 spans 15 residues. The ends lost 5 bases at V and 2 bases at J; junction bases unmatched: 5. Germline values: CDR1 MNHEY, CDR2 SVGAGI. This CDR3 is CASSVSGGAPYEQYF. CDR3 bases: TGTGCCAGCAGTGTTAGCGGGGGGGCCCCCTACGAGCAGTACTTC.

V is TRBV6-6 and J is TRBJ2-7; 8 bases line up with TRBD2. This CDR3 is 15 amino acids long. With V trimmed by 10 bases and J by 6 bases, 17 bases remained unmatched. Germline CDR1 reads MNHNY; CDR2 reads SVGAGI (reference sequence). CDR3: CATTPRTSGRLEQYF. The CDR3, as DNA: TGTGCCACCACTCCTCGAACTAGCGGCCGTCTCGAGCAGTACTTC.

Worth noting for this clonotype: A much larger clone sits a single nucleotide away, making a read error possible. The V gene is TRBV12-3 or TRBV12-4, the J gene TRBJ2-7; 9 nucleotides match TRBD2. The CDR3 length is 17 residues. Here the CDR3 DNA reads TGTGCCAGCAGTTTTGTAGCGGGGGCTAGCGGTGACTACGAGCGGTACTTC. Its translation: CASSFVAGASGDYERYF.

This clonotype showed up many times. V is TRBV6-2 or TRBV6-3 and J is TRBJ1-5; 9 positions agree with TRBD1. Germline CDR1 is MNHEY and CDR2 is SVGEGT. This CDR3 has 15 residues. V lost 5 bases to trimming and J lost 7 bases; unmatched junction nucleotides: 9. The DNA for the CDR3 is TGTGCCAGCAGTCTTGGACAGGGGTCTAAACAGCCCCAGCATTTT. This translates into CASSLGQGSKQPQHF.

This clonotype occurred many times. The chain uses TRBV4-3 and TRBJ2-7; 10 bases line up with TRBD2. The CDR3 sequence is 18 residues long. CDR1 is LGHNA, CDR2 YSLEER, per germline. V dropped 1 base and J dropped 4; count of bases not matched to a gene: 13. CDR3 amino acids: CASSQAPLETSGSYEQYF. For the CDR3, the DNA is TGCGCCAGCAGCCAAGCTCCCCTCGAGACTAGCGGGTCGTACGAGCAGTACTTC.

V gene TRBV4-1 combines with J gene TRBJ2-3; 12 positions match TRBD2. Germline loops: CDR1 MGHRA, CDR2 YSYEKL. The CDR3 is made up of 24 amino acids. The V and J ends lost 1 base and 4 bases, in that order; junction bases with no gene match: 27. This CDR3 is CASSQVFFPTGTSGPGQKADTQYF. CDR3 sequence (DNA): TGCGCCAGCAGCCAAGTTTTCTTCCCGACAGGGACTAGCGGGCCCGGTCAGAAGGCAGATACGCAGTATTTT.

This chain connects TRBV13 to TRBJ2-3; a weak D match, TRBD1 (5 bases). From germline, CDR1 is PRHDT and CDR2 FYEKMQ (reference sequence). Trimming shortened V by 10 bases and J by 6 bases, and 14 bases separated the two germline ends. The CDR3 extends over 12 amino acids. DNA of the CDR3: TGTGCCAATAGCCAGGGTGGGGATACGCAGTATTTT. The encoded protein is CANSQGGDTQYF. The full variable domain, rest sourced from reference TRBV13 and TRBJ2-3, is AAGVIQSPRHLIKEKRETATLKCYPIPRHDTVYWYQQGPGQDPQFLISFYEKMQSDKGSIPDRFSAQQFSDYHSELNMSSLELGDSALYFCANSQGGDTQYFGPGTRLTVL.